The following is a TCR beta chain sequence with its context. Its antigen remains unknown. The data stem from a study of T-cell memory formation after mild COVID-19. A 5'RACE reaction primed in the constant segment made cDNA libraries of TCR alpha and TCR beta, and these carried sample barcodes and UMIs. A single record per CDR3 protein comes from TCRdb applying MiXCR to the 5' RACE reads. The profile covers about 350,000 distinct CDR3 sequences, with about an eighth appearing a single time and over 20% taken by the ten largest. Study-level findings and limits: Contracting clones from day 15 to 85 showed balanced CD4/CD8; later expanders favored CD4+. A subset of responding clones appeared in pre-infection memory, suggesting cross-reactive memory joined. Second-wave clones that peaked on day 37 lacked confirmed SARS-CoV-2 specificity.

V lost 5 bases, J lost 6 bases, and 4 bases lay in between. This CDR3 is built from 11 residues. Source material: PBMCs or a T cell subset sorted from them (not recorded which). The rearrangement uses TRBV23-1 and TRBJ1-4; D is undetermined. TRBV23-1 is reported as an ORF; its role is uncertain. The sequence derives from a man aged 18 to 29 who had mild COVID-19 (a few samples of this study predate the infection). Cell type and time point are not known. The CDR3 DNA reads as TGCGCCAGCAGTAGGGATGAAAAACTGTTTTTT. It is translated as CASSRDEKLFF.